Each of the 24 T cell receptor delta chains below was sequenced from the same sample in a study of γδ T cells in repeated Plasmodium falciparum infection. Vgamma9/Vdelta2+ and Vdelta2-negative gammadelta T cells were flow-sorted from PBMC for bulk sequencing. TCRdb used CATT to re-call clones from the multiplex PCR reads. The sample contains around 89,000 delta-chain clones, 1.4% to 1.5% of which appear only once. The specimen was gamma-delta T cells from blood. Source of these receptors: a pool of human donors (malaria-infected and uninfected, not separated).

This clone was observed a handful of times. TCRdb assigns this DNA the protein of a much larger clone, which departs from its translation at residue 10; this likely reflects a read error, and the protein shown comes from translating the DNA. The chain combines TRDV2 with TRDJ1, with 7 bases fitting TRDD3. The junction had 17 bases not matched to a gene; V was cut back by 5 bases and J by 0 bases. This CDR3 comprises 18 residues. Germline V gives CDR1 GEAIGNYY, CDR2 EKD. The CDR3 DNA sequence: TGTGCCTGTGGACGCCCTGGGGGCGGCGCCCTGTACACCGATAAACTCATCTTT. This codes for CACGRPGGGALYTDKLIF.

This clone was counted only a few times. This sequence is one base from a far larger clone and is likely a read error. The sample has other DNA sequences that encode this CDR3 too. The chain carries TRDV2 and TRDJ1; 11 bases fit TRDD3. The J gene is not listed in TCRdb, so it was assigned here from a DNA match to germline. CDR3 size: 22 residues. The V gene end was trimmed by 4 bases and the J gene end by 0 bases; junction bases not matched to a gene: 24. Germline CDR1 reads GEAIGNYY; CDR2 reads EKD. The CDR3 nucleotides read TGTGCCTGTGATAGCCTTCCTGGCGACTGGGGGATAAAGAAAACAAACACCGATAAACTCATCTTT. Translating it yields CACDSLPGDWGIKKTNTDKLIF.

Only a few counts were recorded for this clone. Since a far larger clone is one base different, this is likely a read error. This sample also contains other DNA sequences that code for the same CDR3. The chain is built from TRDV1 and TRDJ2; TRDD3 aligns across 9 bases. No J gene was available from TCRdb, and it was assigned here by a germline match of the DNA. The CDR3 is 26 residues long. With 0 bases clipped from V and 0 bases from J, the junction kept 29 bases outside the gene matches. Germline CDR1 and CDR2: TSWWSYY and QGS. The DNA of the CDR3 is TGTGCTCTTGGGGAACTAGCGCTTCCTATGAAGCTGGGGGATTCTCCCTCCTTAGCTTTGACAGCACAACTCTTCTTT. Translation gives CALGELALPMKLGDSPSLALTAQLFF.

As for this clone: TCRdb records a much larger clone's protein for this DNA, with a difference at residue 15 that likely arises from a read error; the protein given is the translation of the DNA. The chain couples TRDV1 to TRDJ1; 9 nucleotides line up with TRDD3. The CDR3 runs to 20 residues. Per the germline V gene, CDR1 is TSWWSYY and CDR2 is QGS. V lost 2 bases to trimming and J lost 3 bases; unmatched junction nucleotides: 19. CDR3 in DNA: TGTGCTCTTGGGGAAACCCGGTATTGGGGGATATATTCCCATGCCGATAAACTCATCTTT. Its protein is CALGETRYWGIYSHADKLIF.

Points on this clone: With a far larger clone one base away, a read error is the likely cause. The sample holds other DNA sequences that translate to the same CDR3. The chain employs TRDV1 and TRDJ1; the match to TRDD3 covers 8 bases. From germline, CDR1 is TSWWSYY and CDR2 QGS. This CDR3 spans 19 amino acids. CDR3 DNA: TGTGCTCTTGGGGAACTAGACCTACGTCAGGGGATACACACCGATAAACTCATTTTT. Residues: CALGELDLRQGIHTDKLIF.

Concerning this clone: TCRdb's protein for this DNA is that of a much larger clone and differs from the translation at residue 24, likely a read error; the protein shown is the DNA translation. The chain joins TRDV1 to TRDJ1, with 10 positions matching TRDD3. No J gene was available from TCRdb, and it was assigned here by a germline match of the DNA. This CDR3 is built from 27 residues. Germline V CDR1 and CDR2: TSWWSYY, QGS. CDR3 nucleotide sequence: TGTGCTCTTGGGGAACTAAACATCGCCCCCGGGCCTACATACTGGGGGATTGGCGGGATCTACACCGATAGACTCATCTTT. Protein sequence: CALGELNIAPGPTYWGIGGIYTDRLIF.

A few counts support this clone. A read error likely explains why the TCRdb protein, taken from a much larger clone, differs from this DNA's translation at residue 19; the protein shown is translated from the DNA. For the V gene the call is TRDV1; the J gene has no call; the table names TRDD3, a call not compared with the DNA. CDR1 TSWWSYY and CDR2 QGS come from the germline V gene. This CDR3 contains 21 residues. The CDR3 sequence is CALGVFAFATGGSLYTDKPIF. In nucleotides, the CDR3 is TGTGCTCTTGGGGTCTTCGCCTTTGCAACTGGGGGGTCCCTTTACACCGATAAACCCATCTTT.

Points on this clone: A far larger clone is only one base removed, so a read error is likely. The same CDR3 arises from other DNA sequences in this sample as well. This chain connects TRDV1 to TRDJ1; 12 bases map to TRDD3. No J gene is reported in TCRdb; it was inferred here by comparing the DNA with germline. The CDR3 runs 24 residues. Germline assignment: CDR1 TSWWSYY and CDR2 QGS. After removal of 8 bases from V and 5 bases from J, the junction contained 36 bases not matched to a gene. The CDR3 DNA reads as TGTGCTCTTTTCCCTTGGCCTTCCTACTGGTGGAGACTCCTGGGGGATACGGCCACTGATAAACTCATCTTT. Translating it yields CALFPWPSYWWRLLGDTATDKLIF.

Comments on this clone: This is likely an artifact of a read error, given a far larger clone one base away. As DNA, the CDR3 is TGTGCCTGTGACACGATGGGGATACGCGTGGAGGCCGATAAACTCATCTTC. Translated, it gives CACDTMGIRVEADKLIF. Here the V gene is TRDV2, but the J gene went uncalled; the table's TRDD3 call for D was not verified on the DNA. The CDR3 totals 17 residues. Germline lookup yields CDR1 GEAIGNYY and CDR2 EKD.

Ten or more counts support this clone. The gene calls are TRDV1 and TRDJ1; 8 bases match TRDD3. The CDR3 totals 21 residues. The J segment lost 0 bases and the V segment lost 5 bases, leaving 23 bases of the junction unmatched. CDR1 is TSWWSYY and CDR2 is QGS in the germline V gene. The CDR3 spells CALGTPGRTGWGIPHTDKLIF. In DNA form, the CDR3 reads TGTGCTCTTGGGACCCCAGGCCGTACAGGATGGGGGATTCCCCACACCGATAAACTCATCTTT.

As regards this clone: The protein held in TCRdb is that of a much larger clone and does not match this DNA's translation at residue 16, likely because of a read error; the protein shown is translated from the DNA. The chain links TRDV2 to TRDJ1, with a possible D match to TRDD3 (6 bases). TCRdb leaves out the J gene; it was filled in here by matching the DNA to germline. Germline loops: CDR1 GEAIGNYY, CDR2 EKD. The CDR3 length is 21 residues. The V end was cut by 0 bases, the J end by 3 bases, with 31 bases between. CDR3 in DNA: TGTGCCTGTGACACCGTTTTCGGCTTAAAACCTGGGGACCCGTCCGCCGATAAACTCATCTTT. It yields the protein CACDTVFGLKPGDPSADKLIF.

In this sample, this clone turned up many times. This likely traces to a read error, being one base from a far larger clone. In the same sample, other DNA sequences code for this CDR3. This chain joins TRDV3 and TRDJ1; D might be TRDD2 (5 bases). Germline V gene data show CDR1 as TVYSNPD and CDR2 as GDNSRS (reference sequence). The CDR3 sequence is 12 residues long. The CDR3 is CAFEPYGDKLIF. The DNA for the CDR3 is TGTGCCTTTGAACCCTACGGCGATAAGCTCATCTTT. Supplemented by reference TRDV3 and TRDJ1, the full variable domain reads CDKVTQSSPDQTVASGSEVVLLCTYDTVYSNPDLFWYRIRPDYSFQFVFYGDNSRSEGADFTQGRFSVKHILTQKAFHLVISPVRTEDSATYYCAFEPYGDKLIFGKGTRVTVEP.

Ten or more counts support this clone. CDR3 protein: CACDVLLGDTWDTRQMFF. In DNA form, the CDR3 reads TGTGCCTGTGACGTTCTACTGGGGGATACCTGGGACACCCGACAGATGTTTTTC. V usage is TRDV2 and J usage is TRDJ3; TRDD3 aligns across 11 bases. The V gene's germline CDR1 is GEAIGNYY and CDR2 EKD. There are 18 residues in the CDR3. J gave up 2 bases and V 3 bases, and 5 bases lay outside the gene matches.

The sample holds a few counts of this clone. TCRdb's protein for this DNA is that of a much larger clone and differs from the translation at residue 6, likely a read error; the protein shown is the DNA translation. V and J are TRDV2 and TRDJ1; TRDD3 matches at 9 bases. CDR3 length: 21 residues. J was trimmed by 0 bases and V by 3 bases; bases with no gene match: 22. Germline lookup yields CDR1 GEAIGNYY and CDR2 EKD. CDR3 bases: TGTGCCTGTGACCAGGTACAATTACTGGGGGACCACTTAAGTAACACCGATAAACTCATCTTT. It specifies CACDQVQLLGDHLSNTDKLIF.

The gene calls are TRDV1 and TRDJ1; 11 nucleotides match TRDD3. The J gene, missing from TCRdb, was assigned here through DNA to germline matching. With 1 base clipped from V and 7 bases from J, the junction kept 17 bases outside the gene matches. In germline, CDR1 is TSWWSYY, CDR2 QGS. This CDR3 contains 19 residues. The CDR3 is CALGEPFSPGAGGYTKLIF. CDR3 coding DNA: TGTGCTCTTGGGGAACCTTTTTCCCCGGGGGCTGGGGGATACACTAAACTCATCTTT.

This clone was seen only a few times. This DNA translates differently at residue 16 from the TCRdb protein, which is that of a much larger clone; a read error is likely, and the protein shown is the DNA's own translation. V is TRDV2 and J is TRDJ3; a possible D gene is TRDD3 (6 bases). As TCRdb names no J gene, one was assigned here on the basis of a DNA match to germline. The CDR3 loop spans 19 amino acids. CDR1 GEAIGNYY and CDR2 EKD come from the germline V gene. Here the CDR3 reads CACDTSGRGTSWDTRRMFF. The CDR3 nucleotides are TGTGCCTGTGACACCTCGGGACGGGGGACCTCCTGGGACACCCGACGGATGTTTTTC.

Comment on this clone: Translating this DNA gives a protein that differs at residue 10 from the TCRdb one, which belongs to a much larger clone; a read error is likely, and the protein shown is this translation. This chain connects TRDV2 to TRDJ1; no clear D. The J gene, left out of TCRdb, was set here by checking the DNA against germline. CDR3 size: 14 residues. The V end lost 0 bases, the J end lost 10 bases, and 17 bases lay between the germline ends. The germline gives CDR1 GEAIGNYY, CDR2 EKD. CDR3 loop: CACDTPFVVCVLIF. The CDR3 DNA reads as TGTGCCTGTGACACCCCTTTTGTAGTTTGCGTACTCATCTTT.

This clone came up a few times. A single base is all that separates this from a far larger clone, so a read error is likely. Additional DNA sequences in this sample encode the identical CDR3. V is TRDV1 and J is TRDJ1; D possibly corresponds to TRDD2 (5 bases). TCRdb leaves out the J gene; it was filled in here by matching the DNA to germline. Trimming took 3 bases from V and 0 from J, leaving 23 bases between them. This CDR3 is 19 amino acids long. Germline values: CDR1 TSWWSYY, CDR2 QGS. The CDR3 region is CALGDRFFHGPGYTDKLIF. DNA of the CDR3: TGTGCTCTTGGGGACCGTTTCTTCCACGGACCCGGGTACACCGATAAACTCATCTTT.

To note about this clone: The protein that TCRdb holds for this DNA derives from a much larger clone and differs from the translated DNA at residue 7, which likely indicates a read error; the protein shown here is translated from the DNA. The chain combines TRDV1 with TRDJ1; no clear D. The V end was cut by 1 base, the J end by 0 bases, with 12 bases between. The CDR3 loop spans 16 amino acids. Germline V gives CDR1 TSWWSYY, CDR2 QGS. The CDR3 is CALGEPDLSYTDKLIF. Here the CDR3 DNA reads TGTGCTCTTGGGGAACCGGATCTTTCGTACACCGATAAACTCATCTTT.

With regard to this clone: TCRdb lists the protein of a much larger clone for this DNA, which differs at residue 13, so this is likely a read error; the protein given here is translated from the DNA itself. The chain joins TRDV1 to TRDJ1; D possibly corresponds to TRDD3 (8 bases). TCRdb carries no J gene annotation; the J gene was assigned here by matching the DNA with germline. The CDR3 is made up of 16 amino acids. Trimming shortened V by 3 bases and J by 10 bases, and 24 bases separated the two germline ends. Germline CDR1 and CDR2: TSWWSYY and QGS. CDR3: CALGDPWPSWGTRLIF. CDR3 DNA sequence: TGTGCTCTTGGGGATCCGTGGCCTTCCTGGGGGACCAGACTCATCTTT.

This clone was counted a few times. The TCRdb protein, from a much larger clone, departs from this DNA's translation at residue 7, likely by read error; the protein shown derives from the DNA. V is TRDV1 and J is TRDJ1; 12 bases line up with TRDD3. Matching the DNA to germline supplied the J gene, which TCRdb does not give. The germline gives CDR1 TSWWSYY, CDR2 QGS. This CDR3 spans 22 amino acids. Germline trimming cut 5 bases from V and 0 bases from J; bases unmatched to any gene: 22. The CDR3 protein is CALGKKEFGVLGDTPYTDKLIF. The CDR3 region has the DNA TGTGCTCTTGGGAAAAAAGAGTTTGGGGTACTGGGGGATACCCCGTACACCGATAAACTCATCTTT.

Ten or more counts support this clone. The genes are TRDV2 and TRDJ1; no clear D. The CDR3 runs to 15 residues. Germline V gives CDR1 GEAIGNYY, CDR2 EKD. Trimming removed 0 bases at V and 3 bases at J, with 13 bases between. The CDR3 sequence is CACDTVGAQADKLIF. The CDR3 DNA is TGTGCCTGTGACACCGTCGGGGCTCAGGCCGATAAACTCATCTTT.

Regarding this clone: The protein that TCRdb holds for this DNA derives from a much larger clone and differs from the translated DNA at residue 3, which likely indicates a read error; the protein shown here is translated from the DNA. The chain joins TRDV1 to TRDJ1, with D maybe TRDD3 (6 bases). This CDR3 contains 17 residues. Germline V gene data show CDR1 as TSWWSYY and CDR2 as QGS. In nucleotides, the CDR3 is TGTGCTCCTGGGGAACGAACTGGGATTTTCGTTCAAACCAAACTCATCTTT. Amino acids: CAPGERTGIFVQTKLIF.

As to this clone: The TCRdb protein, from a much larger clone, departs from this DNA's translation at residue 2, likely by read error; the protein shown derives from the DNA. This chain uses TRDV2 with TRDJ1, with D tentatively TRDD3 (5 bases). Because TCRdb records no J gene, it was assigned here through a match of the DNA to germline. This CDR3 has 15 amino acids. Germline V gives CDR1 GEAIGNYY, CDR2 EKD. The CDR3 DNA sequence: TGTTCCTGTGACCAGTGGGGCCTTTACACCGATAAACTCATCTTT. Translation: CSCDQWGLYTDKLIF.